Sequencing of this TCR beta chain was carried out in a study of cytomegalovirus exposure and HLA in healthy donors. General study points: An analysis that came later showed most CMV-associated TCR beta chains appearing HLA-restricted.

There are a few counts of this clone. Its antigen is currently unknown. 60 Vbeta and 13 Jbeta primers were used in PCR. The protocol was immunoSEQ multiplex PCR, while the TCRdb copy is restricted to in-frame clones and leaves out a portion. The repertoire holds 200,000 to 250,000 clones, with approximately 83% as singletons. The receptor's source is a boy aged 2 to 10 in good health and CMV-seronegative. Material: PBMCs.

As DNA, the CDR3 is TGTGCCAGCAGTCACGGGAGCGAGGATCAGCCCCAGCATTTT. Translated, it gives CASSHGSEDQPQHF. V and J are TRBV6-6 and TRBJ1-5; unclear D gene. The ends were cut back, 5 bases at V and 5 bases at J, with 13 bases in the middle. The CDR3 runs 14 residues. In germline, CDR1 is MNHNY, CDR2 SVGAGI (reference sequence).